A single T cell receptor (beta chain) is shown here with its context. The specificity of this receptor is unknown. Per-nucleotide qualities are absent, and no much larger clonotype sits a single base away. The immunoSEQ Assay, a bias-controlled multiplex PCR, was used to amplify TCRbeta CDR3 regions from genomic DNA. The authors processed their data as follows. Nucleated cell counts per sample were estimated from amplification of reference gene primers within the assay. Sequence reads were collapsed and filtered to measure the absolute abundance of every unique TCRbeta CDR3 rearrangement. For each sample, productive Simpson clonality was calculated by taking the square root of Simpson's diversity index across productive rearrangements. Entries here come from immuneACCESS through TCRdb and include only in-frame sequences with V and J called. Some clones fail to appear in such tables; in the studies checked, an unresolved V gene covers under half of the shortfall, and the cause of the remainder is unknown. V and J calls and clone size follow that table, whereas D and trimming were derived from the DNA. The sample records approximately 190,000 clones, around nine tenths of which are singletons. The ten top clones hold about 6.8% of the sample.

Samples from volunteer blood donors who had recovered from COVID-19 were contributed by a second Seattle source. The collaborating institutions used their own protocols to collect whole blood in K2EDTA tubes. For TCRbeta analysis, collaborator samples were shipped as frozen whole blood, as isolated PBMCs, or as DNA extracted from either sample type. The sample comes from a study of blood T cell repertoires in COVID-19 (dated by TCRdb to 2020 to 2022). Study-wide context: Collaborator samples came from the United States, Italy and Spain and covered acute and convalescent phases of COVID-19. The prospective study material was composed of cDNA or gDNA derived from T cells, B-cell-depleted T cells, or PBMCs. Samples were obtained from the ongoing ImmuneRACE study (first 160 participants) and from over 1,000 subjects provided by 6 global collaborators. The dataset comprised deeply sampled blood TCRbeta repertoires from subjects exposed to, actively infected with, or recovered from COVID-19. Where available, HLA class I and class II types were taken from metadata supplied by the sample provider and were not determined by assay-based typing. The repertoires were released in a freely available public database intended as a resource for research on the immune response to SARS-CoV-2. A de-identified subject ID, COVID-19 status, age in years and sex were almost always included in the sample metadata. What the study reported, not specific to this receptor: The quantity of clinical and demographic metadata differed by source and by participant and was supplied without curation.

The junction shows trimming of 5 bases on V and 8 bases on J, and the gene matches do not reach 5 bases of it. From the cysteine through the phenylalanine, the CDR3 covers 14 amino acids. The sequence is cut down to CDR3 DNA, 42 bases in frame from base 1. The germline V gene (reference sequence) sets CDR1 to LNHDA and CDR2 to SQIVND. The rearranged chain carries TRBV19 and TRBJ1-4, and TRBD1 matches 10 of the central bases. The sample comprised peripheral blood. The source of this sequence is a woman aged 40 to 55 who had recovered from COVID-19. The DNA is TGTGCCAGTAGTCGACAGGGGGCAAAGGAAAAACTGTTTTTT. It encodes CASSRQGAKEKLFF.